One and the same sample provided the 30 T cell receptor beta chains below, sequenced in a study of cytomegalovirus exposure and HLA in healthy donors. Use of 60 Vbeta and 13 Jbeta primers characterized the PCR. Repertoires were generated with immunoSEQ multiplex PCR, while TCRdb's copy carries only in-frame clones and drops some. The sample lists some 150,000 clones, 70% to 75% occurring once. Source material: PBMCs. The receptor source for this set is a woman in her 30s in good health and CMV-seronegative.

In this sample, this clone turned up a few times. This chain uses TRBV9 with TRBJ1-2, with 9 bases matching TRBD1. V was pared by 2 bases and J by 4 bases, with 3 bases of the junction left unmatched. This CDR3 region has 14 residues. The V gene's germline CDR1 is SGDLS and CDR2 YYNGEE. In DNA, the CDR3 is TGTGCCAGCAGCGTCGGGACAGGGACCTATGGCTACACCTTC. Translating gives CASSVGTGTYGYTF.

The sample holds a few counts of this clone. The chain is built from TRBV4-1 and TRBJ2-1; 16 positions match TRBD2. Germline lookup yields CDR1 MGHRA and CDR2 YSYEKL. The V gene end was trimmed by 3 bases and the J gene end by 9 bases; junction bases not matched to a gene: 5. The CDR3 totals 16 residues. CDR3 nucleotides: TGCGCCAGCAGCCAGGAGGGACTAGCGGGGGGGGGTGAGCAGTTCTTC. It is translated as CASSQEGLAGGGEQFF.

A few counts support this clone. The chain links TRBV2 to TRBJ1-1, with TRBD1 matching 11 bases. The CDR3 has 15 residues. The junction had 1 base not matched to a gene; V was cut back by 4 bases and J by 0 bases. The germline V gene has CDR1 SNHLY and CDR2 FYNNEI. CDR3 region: CASSGTGGMNTEAFF. DNA of the CDR3: TGTGCCAGCAGTGGGACAGGGGGCATGAACACTGAAGCTTTCTTT.

This sequence joins TRBV2 and TRBJ1-2; unclear D gene. Germline-derived CDR1 and CDR2 are SNHLY and FYNNEI. Trimming left V 7 bases short and J 0 bases short, with 15 bases between. The CDR3 runs 15 residues. The DNA of the CDR3 is TGTGCCAGCAAAATCGACTCCTCGGCTAACTATGGCTACACCTTC. Encoded protein: CASKIDSSANYGYTF.

V is TRBV18 and J is TRBJ1-2; TRBD1 agrees at 7 bases. This CDR3 has 13 residues. V was clipped by 6 bases and J by 5 bases; unmatched bases: 6. The germline gives CDR1 KGHSH, CDR2 LQKENI. The chain's CDR3 is CASSDREEYGYTF. CDR3 sequence (DNA): TGTGCCAGCTCCGACAGGGAGGAGTATGGCTACACCTTC.

This chain joins TRBV6-4 and TRBJ2-5, with 9 bases matching TRBD1. The ends lost 10 bases at V and 3 bases at J; junction bases unmatched: 9. The CDR3 runs 14 residues. Germline lookup yields CDR1 MRHNA and CDR2 SNTAGT. The CDR3: CATGQGLAKETQYF. The CDR3 bases are TGTGCCACCGGACAGGGGTTGGCGAAAGAGACCCAGTACTTC.

This clone was found once. This chain links TRBV7-6 with TRBJ1-2; D is possibly TRBD1 (6 bases). There are 15 residues in the CDR3. V was cut by 5 bases and J by 5 bases, with 18 bases left in between. Looked up from germline, CDR1 is SGHVS and CDR2 is FNYEAQ. CDR3 region: CASSIEGGGGYGYTF. CDR3 DNA sequence: TGTGCCAGCAGCATCGAGGGGGGGGGCGGGTATGGCTACACCTTC.

The chain links TRBV9 to TRBJ2-5; 8 bases line up with TRBD2. In germline, CDR1 is SGDLS, CDR2 YYNGEE. This CDR3 is built from 15 residues. Germline trimming cut 0 bases from V and 5 bases from J; bases unmatched to any gene: 6. The CDR3 coding sequence is TGTGCCAGCAGCGTAGGGACTAGCTTTAGGGAGACCCAGTACTTC. This codes for CASSVGTSFRETQYF. Together with reference TRBV9 and TRBJ2-5, the CDR3 gives the full variable domain: DSGVTQTPKHLITATGQRVTLRCSPRSGDLSVYWYQQSLDQGLQFLIQYYNGEERAKGNILERFSAQQFPDLHSELNLSSLELGDSALYFCASSVGTSFRETQYFGPGTRLLVL.

The genes are TRBV7-9 and TRBJ1-3, with 10 bases aligning to TRBD1. Looked up from germline, CDR1 is SEHNR and CDR2 is FQNEAQ (reference sequence). Trimming took 5 bases from V and 4 from J; bases not matched to a gene: 5. CDR3 length: 15 amino acids. The CDR3 here is CASSRQGASGNTIYF. The CDR3 DNA reads as TGTGCCAGCAGCCGACAGGGGGCCTCAGGAAACACCATATATTTT.

The rearrangement joins TRBV28 to TRBJ2-1, with TRBD2 identical over 9 bases. The length of the CDR3 is 16 residues. Germline values: CDR1 MDHEN, CDR2 SYDVKM. V shed 3 bases, J shed 2 bases, and the junction held 5 bases outside the gene matches. The CDR3 DNA reads TGTGCCAGCAGTTTTGTTGCGGGGGGGACCTACAATGAGCAGTTCTTC. The encoded protein is CASSFVAGGTYNEQFF.

This chain joins TRBV28 and TRBJ1-4; maybe TRBD1 (6 bases). The CDR3 has 13 amino acids. The V gene's germline CDR1 is MDHEN and CDR2 SYDVKM. V was shortened by 6 bases and J by 3 bases, with 8 bases between the two germline ends. CDR3 DNA: TGTGCCAGCAGAACAGGGTCTAATGAAAAACTGTTTTTT. Amino acids: CASRTGSNEKLFF.

The rearrangement uses TRBV7-9 and TRBJ2-5; possible D gene TRBD1, 5 bases. V was trimmed by 1 base and J by 2 bases, leaving 17 bases between them. The germline V gene has CDR1 SEHNR and CDR2 FQNEAQ (reference sequence). This CDR3 is 17 amino acids long. The CDR3 DNA reads TGTGCCAGCAGCTTAGAAGGGGTAGGGGCTATTCAAGAGACCCAGTACTTC. Its translation: CASSLEGVGAIQETQYF.

The chain joins TRBV28 to TRBJ2-7; D unclear. The germline CDR1 and CDR2 sequences are MDHEN and SYDVKM. The CDR3 spans 12 residues. V was trimmed by 3 bases and J by 12 bases, leaving 15 bases between them. CDR3 sequence reads: CASSLQGVQWYV. DNA for the CDR3: TGTGCCAGCAGTTTGCAAGGTGTACAGTGGTACGTC.

This chain links TRBV19 with TRBJ1-5; D not resolved. This CDR3 has 15 residues. Per the germline V gene, CDR1 is LNHDA and CDR2 is SQIVND (reference sequence). V was trimmed by 1 base and J by 6 bases, leaving 13 bases between them. The CDR3 sequence: CASSIAAAVGQPQHF. Here the CDR3 DNA reads TGTGCCAGTAGTATAGCGGCGGCAGTGGGTCAGCCCCAGCATTTT.

As for this clone: Different DNA sequences within this sample yield the same CDR3. The CDR3 sequence is CASSYTGGNYGYTF. The CDR3 DNA sequence: TGTGCCAGCAGTTACACAGGGGGCAACTATGGCTACACCTTC. This rearrangement joins TRBV6-6 to TRBJ1-2, with 9 bases fitting TRBD1. Germline values: CDR1 MNHNY, CDR2 SVGAGI (reference sequence). V shed 2 bases and J 2 bases; nucleotides not matched to a gene: 0. This CDR3 has 14 amino acids.

The rearrangement links TRBV6-1 to TRBJ2-7, with a weak D call TRBD1 (6 bases). The CDR3 runs to 14 residues. V was trimmed by 6 bases and J by 6 bases, leaving 18 bases between them. CDR1 and CDR2 from the germline V gene are MNHNS and SASEGT. CDR3 sequence: CASSRQAARGEQYV. CDR3 coding DNA: TGTGCCAGCAGCCGACAGGCCGCTAGAGGCGAGCAGTACGTC.

V usage is TRBV19 and J usage is TRBJ2-2; TRBD2 matches 11 bases. The CDR3 runs to 15 residues. Trimming cost V 5 bases and J 4 bases; bases outside gene matches: 3. Germline V gives CDR1 LNHDA, CDR2 SQIVND (reference sequence). Here the CDR3 reads CASSAGLAVTGELFF. CDR3 nucleotide sequence: TGTGCCAGTAGTGCGGGACTAGCGGTCACCGGGGAGCTGTTTTTT.

The chain employs TRBV30 and TRBJ1-5, with D hard to call. Per germline, CDR1 GTSNPN and CDR2 SVGIG (reference sequence). The ends were cut back, 1 base at V and 4 bases at J, with 11 bases in the middle. The CDR3 length is 14 residues. For the CDR3, the DNA is TGTGCCTGGAGTGCCGGATCGGGGAATCAGCCCCAGCATTTT. It specifies CAWSAGSGNQPQHF.

This chain joins TRBV9 and TRBJ2-5; 11 nucleotides match TRBD1. J gave up 5 bases and V 1 base, and 10 bases lay outside the gene matches. The CDR3 contains 17 residues. Germline V lookup: CDR1 SGDLS, CDR2 YYNGEE. The CDR3 is CASSVKAAGQGGETQYF. The CDR3 nucleotides are TGTGCCAGCAGCGTAAAGGCGGCGGGACAGGGGGGGGAGACCCAGTACTTC.

In its sample, this clone was seen once. This sequence joins TRBV7-9 and TRBJ2-5; 9 nucleotides agree with TRBD1. The junction had 6 bases not matched to a gene; V was cut back by 5 bases and J by 2 bases. The CDR3 consists of 15 residues. Per germline, CDR1 SEHNR and CDR2 FQNEAQ (reference sequence). CDR3 bases: TGTGCCAGCAGCCAATGGGACAGGGAACAAGAGACCCAGTACTTC. It is translated as CASSQWDREQETQYF.

In its sample, this clone was seen a few times. J is TRBJ1-6 and V is TRBV5-1, with D perhaps matching TRBD1 (5 bases). Per the germline V gene, CDR1 is SGHRS and CDR2 is YFSETQ. The CDR3 totals 16 residues. V was shortened by 2 bases and J by 8 bases, with 17 bases between the two germline ends. This CDR3 is CASSFLPKDRDSPLHF. DNA for the CDR3: TGCGCCAGCAGCTTCTTGCCGAAAGACAGAGATTCACCCCTCCACTTT.

In nucleotides, the CDR3 is TGTGCCAGCAGCTTATGGGCTAGCGGGGGGAGCTCCTACGAGCAGTACTTC. This sequence encodes CASSLWASGGSSYEQYF. The chain couples TRBV7-2 to TRBJ2-5; the match to TRBD2 covers 11 bases. The DNA end favors TRBJ2-7, so the J call may be wrong. This CDR3 contains 17 residues. Germline V gene lookup returns CDR1 SGHTA and CDR2 FQGNSA.

CDR3 sequence: CASSPGTSTDTQYF. CDR3 nucleotide sequence: TGTGCCAGCAGCCCGGGGACTTCCACAGATACGCAGTATTTT. The genes are TRBV7-3 and TRBJ2-3, with D possibly matching TRBD2 (6 bases). Trimming removed 5 bases at V and 2 bases at J, with 11 bases between. The CDR3 consists of 14 residues. Germline assignment: CDR1 SGHTA and CDR2 FQGTGA.

The chain uses TRBV5-1 and TRBJ1-2; D is possibly TRBD1 (5 bases). Germline assignment: CDR1 SGHRS and CDR2 YFSETQ. The CDR3 runs 14 residues. Deletions cut 0 bases from V and 3 bases from J, with 9 bases between. CDR3: CASSLARVDYGYTF. For the CDR3, the DNA is TGCGCCAGCAGCTTGGCCAGGGTAGACTATGGCTACACCTTC.

V is TRBV5-4 and J is TRBJ2-1, with 11 bases lining up with TRBD2. The CDR3 length is 15 residues. The V gene end was trimmed by 0 bases and the J gene end by 8 bases; junction bases not matched to a gene: 4. Per germline, CDR1 SGHNT and CDR2 YYREEE (reference sequence). The CDR3 region is CASSLVAGGLYEQFF. DNA for the CDR3: TGTGCCAGCAGCTTGGTAGCGGGGGGGCTTTATGAGCAGTTCTTC.

The chain has TRBV18 and TRBJ1-1; 12 bases fit TRBD1. V lost 4 bases to trimming and J lost 6 bases; unmatched junction nucleotides: 6. The CDR3 runs to 15 residues. Germline V gene data show CDR1 as KGHSH and CDR2 as LQKENI. The CDR3 DNA reads TGTGCCAGCTCACTGGGGACAGGGGGCAGCGCTGAAGCTTTCTTT. Translation gives CASSLGTGGSAEAFF.

The J gene is TRBJ1-2, the V gene TRBV10-3; TRBD1 aligns across 8 bases. After removal of 9 bases from V and 4 bases from J, the junction contained 13 bases not matched to a gene. Germline-derived CDR1 and CDR2 are ENHRY and SYGVKD. The CDR3 has 15 amino acids. CDR3 in DNA: TGTGCCATTAGCTCTTACCCCGGACAGGGCTATGGCTACACCTTC. It specifies CAISSYPGQGYGYTF.

The chain joins TRBV6-5 to TRBJ2-1; 9 positions match TRBD1. The CDR3 is 14 amino acids. V shed 6 bases, J shed 7 bases, and the junction held 7 bases outside the gene matches. Germline values: CDR1 MNHEY, CDR2 SVGAGI. Here the CDR3 DNA reads TGTGCCAGCAGCCCTGGGACAGGGAAGAATGAGCAGTTCTTC. Translating gives CASSPGTGKNEQFF.

The rearrangement links TRBV19 to TRBJ2-1; a possible D gene is TRBD2 (6 bases). Trimming cost V 1 base and J 5 bases, with 9 bases left between them. The germline V gene encodes CDR1 LNHDA and CDR2 SQIVND (reference sequence). The CDR3 is made up of 14 amino acids. The CDR3 coding sequence is TGTGCCAGTAGTATAGTCGGCGGGGACAATGAGCAGTTCTTC. This translates into CASSIVGGDNEQFF.

This clone came up once. This sequence joins TRBV2 and TRBJ1-5; D possibly corresponds to TRBD1 (5 bases). Trimming pared 3 bases from V and 6 bases from J, leaving 9 bases between. The CDR3 spans 13 residues. Germline V lookup: CDR1 SNHLY, CDR2 FYNNEI. The CDR3 DNA sequence: TGTGCCAGCAGTGACGTCAGGGCTCAGCCCCAGCATTTT. It is translated as CASSDVRAQPQHF.